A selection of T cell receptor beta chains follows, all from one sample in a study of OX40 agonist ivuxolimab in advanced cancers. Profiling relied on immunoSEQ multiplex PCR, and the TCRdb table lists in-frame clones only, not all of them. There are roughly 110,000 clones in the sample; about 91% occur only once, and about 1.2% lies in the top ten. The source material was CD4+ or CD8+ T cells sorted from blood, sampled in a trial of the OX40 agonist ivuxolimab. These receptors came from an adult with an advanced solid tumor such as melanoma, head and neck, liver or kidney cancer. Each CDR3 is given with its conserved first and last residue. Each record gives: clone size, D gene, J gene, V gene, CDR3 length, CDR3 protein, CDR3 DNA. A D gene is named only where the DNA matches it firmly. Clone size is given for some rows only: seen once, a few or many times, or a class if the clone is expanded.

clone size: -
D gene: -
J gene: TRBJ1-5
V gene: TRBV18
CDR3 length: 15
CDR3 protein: CASSPPGTSNQPQHF
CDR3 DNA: TGTGCCAGCTCACCACCGGGCACTAGCAATCAGCCCCAGCATTTT

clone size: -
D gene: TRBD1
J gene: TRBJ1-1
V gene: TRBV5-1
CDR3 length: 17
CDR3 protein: CASRPTETGSMNTEAFF
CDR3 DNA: TGCGCCAGCAGGCCGACCGAGACAGGGTCCATGAACACTGAAGCTTTCTTT

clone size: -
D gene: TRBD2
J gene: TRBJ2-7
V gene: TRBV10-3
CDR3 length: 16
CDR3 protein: CAISPRTSGSVYEQYF
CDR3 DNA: TGTGCCATCAGCCCACGGACTAGCGGGAGCGTCTACGAGCAGTACTTC

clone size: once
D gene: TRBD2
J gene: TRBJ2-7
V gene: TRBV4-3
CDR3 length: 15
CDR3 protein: CASSQGLAGFYEQYF
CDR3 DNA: TGCGCCAGCAGCCAAGGGCTAGCGGGGTTCTACGAGCAGTACTTC

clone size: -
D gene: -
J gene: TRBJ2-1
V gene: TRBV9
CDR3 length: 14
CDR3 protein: CASSVGGFDNEQFF
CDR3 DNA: TGTGCCAGCAGCGTAGGAGGGTTCGACAATGAGCAGTTCTTC

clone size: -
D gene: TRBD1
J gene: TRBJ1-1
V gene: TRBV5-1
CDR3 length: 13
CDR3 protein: CASSQGQGAEAFF
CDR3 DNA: TGCGCCAGCAGTCAGGGACAGGGTGCTGAAGCTTTCTTT

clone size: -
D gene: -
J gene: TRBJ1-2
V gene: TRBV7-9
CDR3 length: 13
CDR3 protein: CASSPQGGYGYTF
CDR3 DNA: TGTGCCAGCAGCCCTCAAGGGGGGTACGGCTACACCTTC

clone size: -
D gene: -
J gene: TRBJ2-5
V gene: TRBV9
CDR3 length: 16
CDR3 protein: CASSVGALPGQETQYF
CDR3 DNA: TGTGCCAGCAGCGTAGGGGCCCTCCCGGGCCAAGAGACCCAGTACTTC

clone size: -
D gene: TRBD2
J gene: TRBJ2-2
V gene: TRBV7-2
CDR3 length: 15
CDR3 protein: CASSSRTSNTGELFF
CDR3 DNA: TGTGCCAGCAGCTCGCGGACTAGCAACACCGGGGAGCTGTTTTTT

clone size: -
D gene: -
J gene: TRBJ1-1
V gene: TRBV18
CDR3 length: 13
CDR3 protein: CASSPGRDTEAFF
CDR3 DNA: TGTGCCAGCTCACCGGGCAGGGACACTGAAGCTTTCTTT

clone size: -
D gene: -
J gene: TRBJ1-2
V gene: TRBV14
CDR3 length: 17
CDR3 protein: CASSQEPSRAVAYGYTF
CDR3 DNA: TGTGCCAGCAGCCAAGAACCAAGCAGGGCCGTGGCGTATGGCTACACCTTC

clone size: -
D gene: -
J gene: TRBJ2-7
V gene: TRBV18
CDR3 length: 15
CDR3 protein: CASSPWTQTLYEQYF
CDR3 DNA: TGTGCCAGCTCACCATGGACACAAACCCTCTACGAGCAGTACTTC

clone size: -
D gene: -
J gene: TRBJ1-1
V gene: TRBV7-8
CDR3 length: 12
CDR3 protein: CASSLADGGAFF
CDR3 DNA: TGTGCCAGCAGCTTAGCGGATGGAGGGGCTTTCTTT

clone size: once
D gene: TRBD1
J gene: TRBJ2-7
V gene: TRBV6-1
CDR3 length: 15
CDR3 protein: CASSGNRDRGYEQYF
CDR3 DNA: TGTGCCAGCAGTGGCAACCGGGACAGGGGATACGAGCAGTACTTC

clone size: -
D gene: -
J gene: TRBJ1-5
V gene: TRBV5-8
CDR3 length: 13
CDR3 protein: CASSSFLNQPQHF
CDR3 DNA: TGTGCCAGCAGCTCCTTTTTAAATCAGCCCCAGCATTTT

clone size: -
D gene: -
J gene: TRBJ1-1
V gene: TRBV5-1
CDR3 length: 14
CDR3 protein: CASSLDTGRTEAFF
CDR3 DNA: TGCGCCAGCAGCTTGGATACAGGGAGGACTGAAGCTTTCTTT

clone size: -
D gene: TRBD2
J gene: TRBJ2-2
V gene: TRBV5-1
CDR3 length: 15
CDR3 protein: CASSLVGLAAGELFF
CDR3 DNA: TGCGCCAGCAGCTTGGTGGGACTAGCGGCCGGGGAGCTGTTTTTT

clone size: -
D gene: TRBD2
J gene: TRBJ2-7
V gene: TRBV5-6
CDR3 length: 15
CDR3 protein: CASSLELAGQYEQYF
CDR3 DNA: TGTGCCAGCAGCTTGGAACTAGCGGGACAGTACGAGCAGTACTTC

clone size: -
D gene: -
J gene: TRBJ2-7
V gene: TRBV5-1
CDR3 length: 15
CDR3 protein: CASSRDTATAYEQYF
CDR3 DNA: TGCGCCAGCAGCAGAGACACCGCCACAGCCTACGAGCAGTACTTC

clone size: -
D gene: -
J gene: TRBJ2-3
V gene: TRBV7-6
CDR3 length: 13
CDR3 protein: CASSLRVADTQYF
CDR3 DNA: TGTGCCAGCAGCTTACGAGTAGCAGATACGCAGTATTTT

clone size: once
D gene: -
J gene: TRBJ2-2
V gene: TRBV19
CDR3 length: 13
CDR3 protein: CASSMTRTGELFF
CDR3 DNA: TGTGCCAGTAGTATGACGAGGACCGGGGAGCTGTTTTTT

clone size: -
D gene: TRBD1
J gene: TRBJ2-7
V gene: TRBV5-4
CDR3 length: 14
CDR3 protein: CASSPDRGIYEQYF
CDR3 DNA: TGTGCCAGCAGCCCGGACAGGGGTATCTACGAGCAGTACTTC

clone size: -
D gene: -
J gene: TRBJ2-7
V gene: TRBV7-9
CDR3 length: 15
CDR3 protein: CASSLFFSRASEQYF
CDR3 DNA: TGTGCCAGCAGCCTATTCTTCAGTCGGGCGAGCGAGCAGTACTTC

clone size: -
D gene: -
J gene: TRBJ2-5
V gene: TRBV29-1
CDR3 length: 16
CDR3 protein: CSVQRGSRSGEETQYF
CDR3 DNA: TGCAGCGTTCAAAGGGGCTCGAGGTCAGGGGAAGAGACCCAGTACTTC

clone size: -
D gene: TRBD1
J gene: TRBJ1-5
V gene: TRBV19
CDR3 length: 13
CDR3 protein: CASRQGGEPPQHF
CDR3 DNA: TGTGCCAGTCGACAGGGAGGAGAGCCACCCCAGCATTTT

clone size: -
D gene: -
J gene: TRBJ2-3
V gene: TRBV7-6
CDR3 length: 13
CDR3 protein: CASSLAHTDTQYF
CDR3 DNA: TGTGCCAGCAGCTTAGCGCATACAGATACGCAGTATTTT